This T cell receptor beta chain was captured by sequencing in a study of CD8 T cells in ankylosing spondylitis. TCRdb used MiXCR to reprocess the 5' RACE reads, holding one entry per CDR3 protein. The sample has under 170,000 distinct CDR3 sequences, more than 40% seen once. This clonotype was seen more than once but under ten times. Trimming removed 5 bases at V and 5 bases at J, with 12 bases between. Looked up from germline, CDR1 is MNHEY and CDR2 is SVGAGI. The CDR3 covers 13 residues. The clonotype was recovered from a male donor with ankylosing spondylitis. Sequenced input: synovial fluid, either unsorted or a sorted T cell fraction (not recorded which). The V call is TRBV6-5, the J call TRBJ1-2, with D perhaps TRBD1 (6 bases). CDR3 nucleotides: TGTGCCAGCAGTCACAGGGTTGGATATGGCTACACCTTC. It yields the protein CASSHRVGYGYTF.